The next 32 T cell receptor beta chains were all read from a single sample in a study of shared clonotypes between healthy human individuals. Generated by immunoSEQ multiplex PCR, the TCRdb table keeps only in-frame clones and is missing some. The data hold 850,000 to 1,200,000 clones, with under 80% observed a single time. The sample comprised memory CD4+ T cells sorted from blood. Subset denoted: CD45RA-negative fraction. These receptors were collected from a man aged 18 to 29 in good health.

The gene calls are TRBV13 and TRBJ2-1; 10 bases fit TRBD2. In germline, CDR1 is PRHDT, CDR2 FYEKMQ (reference sequence). The CDR3 length is 17 residues. V lost 5 bases and J lost 5; bases outside the gene matches: 12. DNA of the CDR3: TGTGCCAGCAGCCAGAAGACCGGGACTAGCGCAAACAATGAGCAGTTCTTC. Encoded protein: CASSQKTGTSANNEQFF.

This clone was counted at least ten times. The chain joins TRBV9 to TRBJ1-3; TRBD1 agrees at 8 bases. V shed 0 bases and J 2 bases; nucleotides not matched to a gene: 1. CDR1 is SGDLS, CDR2 YYNGEE, per germline. This CDR3 comprises 15 residues. As DNA, the CDR3 is TGTGCCAGCAGCGTAGAGACAGGGGCTGGAAACACCATATATTTT. Translating it yields CASSVETGAGNTIYF. Drawing the rest from reference TRBV9 and TRBJ1-3, the complete variable domain is DSGVTQTPKHLITATGQRVTLRCSPRSGDLSVYWYQQSLDQGLQFLIQYYNGEERAKGNILERFSAQQFPDLHSELNLSSLELGDSALYFCASSVETGAGNTIYFGEGSWLTVV.

This chain uses TRBV10-1 with TRBJ1-1, with D uncertain. V was clipped by 0 bases and J by 3 bases, with 8 bases between them. Germline CDR1 and CDR2: WNHNN and SYGVQD (reference sequence). The CDR3 is 14 amino acids. Written as DNA, the CDR3 is TGCGCCAGCAGTGAGTCGGGCCGGGACACTGAAGCTTTCTTT. This gives the protein CASSESGRDTEAFF.

The V call is TRBV5-6, the J call TRBJ1-5; D gene unclear. CDR1 is SGHDT, CDR2 YYEEEE, per germline. This CDR3 is 15 amino acids long. V was cut by 2 bases and J by 0 bases, with 9 bases left in between. The CDR3 DNA follows: TGTGCCAGCAGCTTAACTGGAACTAGCAATCAGCCCCAGCATTTT. Its protein is CASSLTGTSNQPQHF.

The V gene is TRBV30, the J gene TRBJ2-7; D may be TRBD1 or TRBD2 (5 bases each). CDR3 length: 12 residues. Trimming took off 3 bases at V and 5 bases at J, with 11 bases between the two ends. CDR1 and CDR2 from the germline V gene are GTSNPN and SVGIG (reference sequence). The CDR3, as DNA: TGTGCCTGGAGCCACGGGACCAACGAGCAGTACTTC. Encoded protein: CAWSHGTNEQYF.

The V gene is TRBV7-2, the J gene TRBJ2-1; D may be TRBD2 (6 bases). Deletions cut 4 bases from V and 0 bases from J, with 16 bases between. The CDR3 totals 17 residues. The germline gives CDR1 SGHTA, CDR2 FQGNSA. DNA for the CDR3: TGTGCCAGCAGCTCCCGGGACGGGGGAATCTCCTACAATGAGCAGTTCTTC. Its translation is CASSSRDGGISYNEQFF.

The rearrangement links TRBV7-2 to TRBJ2-3; D may match TRBD1 or TRBD2 (6 bases each). Deletions cut 5 bases from V and 6 bases from J, with 15 bases between. This CDR3 contains 14 residues. The germline gives CDR1 SGHTA, CDR2 FQGNSA. In DNA, the CDR3 is TGTGCCAGCAGCCTCTTGGAAGGGGGGGATACGCAGTATTTT. This sequence encodes CASSLLEGGDTQYF.

This clone has just one count. The genes are TRBV19 and TRBJ2-2; unclear D gene. From germline, CDR1 is LNHDA and CDR2 SQIVND (reference sequence). Trimming pared 3 bases from V and 4 bases from J, leaving 12 bases between. CDR3 length: 15 amino acids. The CDR3 bases are TGTGCCAGTAGTATTAGTATCGGTGCCACCGGGGAGCTGTTTTTT. It encodes CASSISIGATGELFF.

This chain links TRBV30 with TRBJ2-1; D gene ambiguous. Germline assignment: CDR1 GTSNPN and CDR2 SVGIG (reference sequence). The CDR3 contains 14 residues. V gave up 4 bases and J gave up 0 bases, with 10 bases separating them. The CDR3 nucleotides read TGTGCCTGGAAAGCGTACTCCTCCTACAATGAGCAGTTCTTC. Protein: CAWKAYSSYNEQFF.

The CDR3 is CASSLSGGQGSNQPQHF. DNA of the CDR3: TGTGCCAGCAGCTTAAGTGGGGGACAGGGAAGCAATCAGCCCCAGCATTTT. The chain couples TRBV5-8 to TRBJ1-5; the match to TRBD1 covers 9 bases. Looked up from germline, CDR1 is SGHTS and CDR2 is YDEGEE. Germline trimming cut 2 bases from V and 1 base from J; bases unmatched to any gene: 7. CDR3 size: 17 residues.

The chain carries TRBV5-8 and TRBJ2-7; D gene uncertain. CDR3 length: 15 amino acids. In germline, CDR1 is SGHTS, CDR2 YDEGEE. Trimming took off 3 bases at V and 5 bases at J, with 18 bases between the two ends. CDR3 DNA: TGTGCCAGCAGCTCACCCGTACATGTACGGAACGAGCAGTACTTC. Translation gives CASSSPVHVRNEQYF. The entire variable domain, with the rest obtained from reference TRBV5-8 and TRBJ2-7, is as follows: EAGVTQSPTHLIKTRGQQATLRCSPISGHTSVYWYQQALGLGLQFLLWYDEGEERNRGNFPPRFSGRQFPNYSSELNVNALELEDSALYLCASSSPVHVRNEQYFGPGTRLTVT.

This clone was recorded only once. The rearrangement joins TRBV4-1 to TRBJ2-7; weak D call: TRBD2 (6 bases). V lost 8 bases and J lost 6, with 20 bases in between. Germline V gives CDR1 MGHRA, CDR2 YSYEKL. The CDR3 extends over 14 amino acids. The CDR3 loop is CASAQRAPGLEQYF. CDR3 sequence (DNA): TGCGCCAGCGCCCAAAGGGCCCCGGGACTCGAGCAGTACTTC.

The chain combines TRBV5-1 with TRBJ2-2; 11 bases are a match to TRBD1. J was trimmed by 4 bases and V by 2 bases; bases with no gene match: 10. Germline CDR1 and CDR2: SGHRS and YFSETQ. The CDR3 consists of 18 residues. As DNA, the CDR3 is TGCGCCAGCAGCTTCACCGGGACAGGGGGACGGGTCACCGGGGAGCTGTTTTTT. This codes for CASSFTGTGGRVTGELFF.

V gene TRBV7-2 combines with J gene TRBJ2-3, with TRBD2 matching over 12 bases. The ends lost 5 bases at V and 6 bases at J; junction bases unmatched: 9. CDR1 SGHTA and CDR2 FQGNSA come from the germline V gene. The length of the CDR3 is 16 residues. CDR3 in DNA: TGTGCCAGCAGCGCTCGACTAGCGGGAGACCCGGATACGCAGTATTTT. It translates to CASSARLAGDPDTQYF.

The chain combines TRBV7-3 with TRBJ1-1; no definite D call. Trimming left V 1 base short and J 1 base short, with 10 bases between. The CDR3 length is 15 residues. Germline lookup yields CDR1 SGHTA and CDR2 FQGTGA. The CDR3 region is CASSLMPVPNTEAFF. In DNA, the CDR3 is TGTGCCAGCAGCTTAATGCCGGTCCCGAACACTGAAGCTTTCTTT.

The rearrangement links TRBV21-1 to TRBJ2-3; TRBD2 is the table's D call and was not checked against the DNA. TRBV21-1 represents a pseudogene. The CDR3 has 17 amino acids. The CDR3: CASSKATTSGRTDTQYF. The CDR3 region has the DNA TGTGCCAGCAGCAAAGCCACGACTAGCGGGAGAACAGATACGCAGTATTTT.

In its sample, this clone was seen many times. The rearrangement uses TRBV28 and TRBJ1-4; D is perhaps TRBD1 (6 bases). Germline V gives CDR1 MDHEN, CDR2 SYDVKM. Trimming left V 5 bases short and J 3 bases short, with 22 bases between. This CDR3 has 18 residues. The CDR3 DNA follows: TGTGCCAGCAGTCTTAGGGGGTTGAAGTTTCGGGCTAATGAAAAACTGTTTTTT. Its translation is CASSLRGLKFRANEKLFF.

This chain links TRBV2 with TRBJ1-2; no definite D call. The CDR3 covers 13 residues. Trimming pared 1 base from V and 7 bases from J, leaving 10 bases between. Germline values: CDR1 SNHLY, CDR2 FYNNEI. This CDR3 is CASSEDLGAGYTF. CDR3 in DNA: TGTGCCAGCAGTGAAGACTTGGGTGCTGGCTACACCTTC. Together with reference TRBV2 and TRBJ1-2, the CDR3 gives the full variable domain: EPEVTQTPSHQVTQMGQEVILRCVPISNHLYFYWYRQILGQKVEFLVSFYNNEISEKSEIFDDQFSVERPDGSNFTLKIRSTKLEDSAMYFCASSEDLGAGYTFGSGTRLTVV.

J is TRBJ2-7 and V is TRBV7-2; possibly TRBD1 for D (5 bases). CDR3 length: 13 residues. V was clipped by 5 bases and J by 2 bases, with 10 bases between them. Germline assignment: CDR1 SGHTA and CDR2 FQGNSA. The CDR3 bases are TGTGCCAGCAGCACCCGACAGACCTACGAGCAGTACTTC. Translated, it gives CASSTRQTYEQYF.

To note about this clone: Other DNA sequences in this specimen translate into the identical CDR3. The CDR3, as DNA: TGTGCCAGCACCCAGCAAGAGACCCAGTACTTC. Translated, it gives CASTQQETQYF. V and J are TRBV2 and TRBJ2-5, with D uncertain. Germline loops: CDR1 SNHLY, CDR2 FYNNEI. The CDR3 sequence is 11 residues long. With 7 bases removed from V and 2 bases from J, the gap between germline ends came to 5 bases.

The V gene is TRBV5-4, the J gene TRBJ2-3; D call uncertain. The V and J ends lost 10 bases and 2 bases respectively, with 14 bases between them. The CDR3 contains 13 residues. The germline gives CDR1 SGHNT, CDR2 YYREEE (reference sequence). Here the CDR3 DNA reads TGTGCCGAAGAAGTCTACCACACAGATACGCAGTATTTT. It translates to CAEEVYHTDTQYF.

This clone was seen a few times. The chain carries TRBV30 and TRBJ1-1, with a weak D call TRBD1 (6 bases). The CDR3 length is 13 residues. The germline V and J ends were trimmed by 0 bases and 4 bases, with 9 bases remaining between them. Germline V gene sequence: CDR1 GTSNPN, CDR2 SVGIG (reference sequence). CDR3 region: CAWSVGAGTEAFF. CDR3 DNA: TGTGCCTGGAGTGTGGGGGCGGGCACTGAAGCTTTCTTT. Combining the CDR3 with reference TRBV30 and TRBJ1-1 gives the whole variable domain SQTIHQWPATLVQPVGSPLSLECTVEGTSNPNLYWYRQAAGRGLQLLFYSVGIGQISSEVPQNLSASRPQDRQFILSSKKLLLSDSGFYLCAWSVGAGTEAFFGQGTRLTVV.

This clone was seen only once. This chain connects TRBV27 to TRBJ2-5; 11 bases fit TRBD2. J was trimmed by 5 bases and V by 8 bases; bases with no gene match: 10. This CDR3 contains 15 residues. Germline lookup yields CDR1 MNHEY and CDR2 SMNVEV (reference sequence). Written as DNA, the CDR3 is TGTGCCAGCCCGCTAGCGGGGGGTCCGGAGGAGACCCAGTACTTC. Residues: CASPLAGGPEETQYF.

CDR3 sequence (DNA): TGTGCCAGTAGTAGGACTAGCGGGAACACAGATACGCAGTATTTT. Amino acid sequence: CASSRTSGNTDTQYF. V usage is TRBV19 and J usage is TRBJ2-3; 12 bases line up with TRBD2. The V gene end was trimmed by 4 bases and the J gene end by 2 bases; junction bases not matched to a gene: 1. Germline V gives CDR1 LNHDA, CDR2 SQIVND (reference sequence). The CDR3 is 15 amino acids.

The chain uses TRBV5-1 and TRBJ1-1; 8 bases map to TRBD1. Germline CDR1 is SGHRS and CDR2 is YFSETQ. Trimming at V came to 3 bases and at J to 5 bases, leaving 12 bases not matched to a gene. The CDR3 covers 16 residues. The CDR3 loop is CASSSDRNRGRTEAFF. The CDR3 nucleotides read TGCGCCAGCAGCTCCGATAGGAACAGGGGGAGAACTGAAGCTTTCTTT.

As for this clone: Other DNA sequences in the sample encode the same CDR3. This sequence joins TRBV20-1 and TRBJ1-4, with D perhaps TRBD1 (5 bases). This CDR3 region has 11 residues. CDR1 and CDR2 (germline): DFQATT, SNEGSKA (reference sequence). V lost 5 bases and J 8 bases, leaving 9 bases between the germline ends. The CDR3 nucleotides read TGCAGTGCTCGGGGGGACGAAAAACTGTTTTTT. It translates to CSARGDEKLFF.

The rearrangement joins TRBV19 to TRBJ1-4; D is unclear. The CDR3 loop spans 15 amino acids. Germline V gives CDR1 LNHDA, CDR2 SQIVND (reference sequence). V shed 1 base and J shed 2 bases, with 8 bases lying between them. In DNA, the CDR3 is TGTGCCAGTAGTATAGGTGCGCAGACTAATGAAAAACTGTTTTTT. Protein product: CASSIGAQTNEKLFF.

With respect to this clone: This sample also contains other DNA sequences that code for the same CDR3. The rearrangement joins TRBV7-2 to TRBJ2-5; 13 positions match TRBD2. The CDR3 totals 15 residues. With V trimmed by 4 bases and J by 2 bases, 1 base remained unmatched. The germline gives CDR1 SGHTA, CDR2 FQGNSA. CDR3 amino acids: CASSSGLAGQETQYF. The CDR3 DNA follows: TGTGCCAGCAGCTCGGGACTAGCGGGACAAGAGACCCAGTACTTC.

This clone was recorded a few times. The chain combines TRBV4-1 with TRBJ1-2; 9 nucleotides agree with TRBD1. This CDR3 is built from 18 residues. The V gene end was trimmed by 9 bases and the J gene end by 4 bases; junction bases not matched to a gene: 21. Germline V lookup: CDR1 MGHRA, CDR2 YSYEKL. CDR3 residues: CASSRVFQTGGASYGYTF. The CDR3, as DNA: TGCGCCAGTTCCCGTGTTTTCCAAACAGGGGGCGCGTCCTATGGCTACACCTTC.

The rearrangement uses TRBV14 and TRBJ2-2; D call uncertain. V gave up 2 bases and J gave up 5 bases, with 15 bases separating them. This CDR3 is 16 amino acids long. CDR1 is SGHDN, CDR2 FVKESK, per germline. CDR3 protein: CASSQYPPWATGELFF. Here the CDR3 DNA reads TGTGCCAGCAGCCAATACCCCCCATGGGCGACCGGGGAGCTGTTTTTT.

The chain uses TRBV19 and TRBJ1-1; no clear D gene. The ends were cut back, 6 bases at V and 1 base at J, with 12 bases in the middle. Looked up from germline, CDR1 is LNHDA and CDR2 is SQIVND (reference sequence). The length of the CDR3 is 14 residues. CDR3 coding DNA: TGTGCCAGTAGGAGGAGTGAGGGGAACACTGAAGCTTTCTTT. This translates into CASRRSEGNTEAFF. The complete variable domain, with remaining parts taken from reference TRBV19 and TRBJ1-1, reads DGGITQSPKYLFRKEGQNVTLSCEQNLNHDAMYWYRQDPGQGLRLIYYSQIVNDFQKGDIAEGYSVSREKKESFPLTVTSAQKNPTAFYLCASRRSEGNTEAFFGQGTRLTVV.

The CDR3, as DNA: TGTGCCAGTAGTATGGGGGGATCTGGCTACACCTTC. It translates to CASSMGGSGYTF. V and J are TRBV19 and TRBJ1-2; possibly TRBD1 for D (5 bases). CDR3 length: 12 residues. With 3 bases removed from V and 7 bases from J, the gap between germline ends came to 9 bases. The germline gives CDR1 LNHDA, CDR2 SQIVND (reference sequence).